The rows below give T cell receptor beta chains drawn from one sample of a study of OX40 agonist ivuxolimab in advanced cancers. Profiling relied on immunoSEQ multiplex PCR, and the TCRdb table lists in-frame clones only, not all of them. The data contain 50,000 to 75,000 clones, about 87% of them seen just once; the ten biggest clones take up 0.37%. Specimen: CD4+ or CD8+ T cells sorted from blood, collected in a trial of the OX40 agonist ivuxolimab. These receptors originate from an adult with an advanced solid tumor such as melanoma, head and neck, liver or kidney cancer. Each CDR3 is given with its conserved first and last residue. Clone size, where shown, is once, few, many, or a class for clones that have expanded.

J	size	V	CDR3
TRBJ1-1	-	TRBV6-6	CASRRDSQNTEAFF
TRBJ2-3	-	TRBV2	CASSGEDTQYF
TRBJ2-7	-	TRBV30	CAYSTGSSYEQYF
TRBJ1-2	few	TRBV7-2	CASSGDGANYGYTF
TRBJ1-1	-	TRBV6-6	CASSRGQGKAFF
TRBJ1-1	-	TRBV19	CASSSQGGPSEAFF
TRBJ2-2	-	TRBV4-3	CASSQGPATETGELFF
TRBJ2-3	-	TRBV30	CAWSPADTQYF
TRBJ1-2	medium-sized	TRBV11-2	CASSPSVRASGGYTF
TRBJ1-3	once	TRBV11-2	CASSEGQGFSTGNTIYF
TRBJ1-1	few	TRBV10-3	CAIRRTGRSTEAFF
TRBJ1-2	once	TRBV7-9	CASSSRGNYGYTF
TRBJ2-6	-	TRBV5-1	CASSSLPFRSSGANVLTF
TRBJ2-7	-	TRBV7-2	CASSFDRGRNYEQYF
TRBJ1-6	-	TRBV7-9	CASSSGSGDPPLHF
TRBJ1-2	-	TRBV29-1	CSVEDQEANYGYTF
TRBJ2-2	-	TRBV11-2	CASRLAGTGELFF
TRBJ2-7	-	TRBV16	CASSPPFIGIHEQYF
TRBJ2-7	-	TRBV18	CASSPVQGGYEQYF
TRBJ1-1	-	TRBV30	CAWTQGARTEAFF
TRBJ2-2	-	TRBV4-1	CASSQGGTLTSGGANTGELFF
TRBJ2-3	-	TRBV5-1	CASSSSGPGDTQYF
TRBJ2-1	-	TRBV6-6	CASSLWGNEQFF
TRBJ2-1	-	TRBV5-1	CASSWAGGNEQFF
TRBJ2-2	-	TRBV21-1	CASSQTARVWNTGELFF
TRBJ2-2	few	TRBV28	CASSTTGTSGRTNTGELFF
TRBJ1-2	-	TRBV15	CATSRGDYGYTF
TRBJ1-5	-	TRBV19	CASSRTTTSNQPQHF
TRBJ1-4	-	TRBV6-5	CASGDEGGNEKLFF
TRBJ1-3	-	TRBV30	CAWTRTGNFGNTIYF
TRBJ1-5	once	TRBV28	CASSPGTGQQPQHF
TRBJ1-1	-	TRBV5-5	CASSSDTPMGAFF
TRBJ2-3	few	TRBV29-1	CSVEVRGRAPDTQYF
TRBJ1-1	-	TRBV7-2	CASRKRAGGNTEAFF
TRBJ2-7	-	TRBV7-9	CASSLVADRYDEQYF
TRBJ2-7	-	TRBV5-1	CASSLAGVGDEQYF
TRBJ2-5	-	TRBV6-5	CASSGYVYQETQYF
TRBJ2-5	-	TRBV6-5	CASSYSISGTQETQYF
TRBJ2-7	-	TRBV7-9	CASSLEVPYEQYF
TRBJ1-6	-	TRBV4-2	CASSPRDRSNSPLHF
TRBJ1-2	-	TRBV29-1	CSLKGGGHLNYGYTF
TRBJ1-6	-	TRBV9	CASSVGGPNSPLHF
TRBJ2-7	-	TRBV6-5	CASSYSRGSYEQYF
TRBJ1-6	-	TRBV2	CASNFLQGAQRRSPLHF
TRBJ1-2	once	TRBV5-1	CASSFADPSNGYTF
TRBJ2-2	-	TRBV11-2	CASSLRGSGYGELFF
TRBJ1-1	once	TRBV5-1	CASRVRGGQEPEAFF
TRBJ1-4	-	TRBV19	CASSMGTGVANEKLFF
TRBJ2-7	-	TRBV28	CASSWFYEQYF
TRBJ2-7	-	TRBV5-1	CASSLTSGNYEQYF